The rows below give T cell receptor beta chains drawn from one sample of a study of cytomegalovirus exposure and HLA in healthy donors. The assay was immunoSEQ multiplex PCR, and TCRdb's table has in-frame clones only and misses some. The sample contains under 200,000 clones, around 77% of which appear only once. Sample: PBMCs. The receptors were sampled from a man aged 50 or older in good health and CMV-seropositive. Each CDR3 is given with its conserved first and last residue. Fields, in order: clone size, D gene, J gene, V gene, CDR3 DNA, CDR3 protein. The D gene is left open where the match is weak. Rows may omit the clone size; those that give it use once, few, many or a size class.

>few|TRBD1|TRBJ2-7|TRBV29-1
TGCAGCGTTGAAGATGACAGGGGCGTGCACTACGAGCAGTACTTC
CSVEDDRGVHYEQYF
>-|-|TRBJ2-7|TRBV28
TGTGCCAGCAGGGGGCCTAGCGCGGGCGAGCAGTACTTC
CASRGPSAGEQYF
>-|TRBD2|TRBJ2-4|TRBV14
TGTGCCAGCAGCCGGACTAGCGGGTTGGACATTCAGTACTTC
CASSRTSGLDIQYF
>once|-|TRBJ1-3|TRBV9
TGTGCCAGCAGCGTGCAGGGATCTGGAAACACCATATATTTT
CASSVQGSGNTIYF
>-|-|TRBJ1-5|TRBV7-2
TGTGCCAGCAGCTTAGCCGGGACAAATCAGCCCCAGCATTTT
CASSLAGTNQPQHF
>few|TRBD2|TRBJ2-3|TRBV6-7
TGTGCCAGCAGTTACCGCGTCTCTAGCGGGGCCTCGGCTACGCAGTATTTT
CASSYRVSSGASATQYF
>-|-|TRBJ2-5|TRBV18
TGTGCCAGCTCACCAGGAGTCCAAGAGACCCAGTACTTC
CASSPGVQETQYF
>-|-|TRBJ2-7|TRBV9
TGTGCCAGCAGCGTAGATTACAGCTCCTACGAGCAGTACTTC
CASSVDYSSYEQYF
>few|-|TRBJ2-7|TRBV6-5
TGTGCCAGCAGTACCGCGAACTACGAGCAGTACTTC
CASSTANYEQYF
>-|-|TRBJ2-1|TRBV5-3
TGTGCCAGAAGCCAAAAACGGGGGAAGTACAATGAGCAGTTCTTC
CARSQKRGKYNEQFF
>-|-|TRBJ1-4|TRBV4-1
TGCGCCAGCAGCCAATCCTACACGCTAGGGGTACTGGGAAAACTGTTTTTT
CASSQSYTLGVLGKLFF
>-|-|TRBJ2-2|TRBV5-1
TGCGCCAGCAGGCAGGACCCGGGGGTGAACACCGGGGAGCTGTTTTTT
CASRQDPGVNTGELFF
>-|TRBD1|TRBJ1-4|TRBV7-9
TGTGCCAGCGGACAGGGTACTAATGAAAAACTGTTTTTT
CASGQGTNEKLFF
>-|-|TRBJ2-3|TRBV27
TGTGCCAGCAGTTTACGTAGAACAGATACGCAGTATTTT
CASSLRRTDTQYF
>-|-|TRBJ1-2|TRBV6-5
TGTGCCAGCAGTTATGGCAGGGGTTATGGCTACACCTTC
CASSYGRGYGYTF
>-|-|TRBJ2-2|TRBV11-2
TGTGCCAGCAGCCAGGACTTTACCGGCGGGGAGCTGTTTTTT
CASSQDFTGGELFF
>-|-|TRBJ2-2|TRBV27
TGTGCCAGCAGTGGACACCTGGGCGTGAACACCGGGGAGCTGTTTTTT
CASSGHLGVNTGELFF
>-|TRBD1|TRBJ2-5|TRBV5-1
TGCGCCAGCAGCACGACAGGGGGGCAAGAGACCCAGTACTTC
CASSTTGGQETQYF
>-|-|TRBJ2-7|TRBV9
TGTGCCAGCAGCGTAGCTACAGGGATAACCTACGAGCAGTACTTC
CASSVATGITYEQYF
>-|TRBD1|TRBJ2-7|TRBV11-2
TGTGCCAGCAGCCTGGGACAGGGGGTCTACGAGCAGTACTTC
CASSLGQGVYEQYF
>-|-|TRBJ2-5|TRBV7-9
TGTGCCAGCAGCAAATCTAATACAGGGTCGCAGGGGACCCAGTACTTC
CASSKSNTGSQGTQYF
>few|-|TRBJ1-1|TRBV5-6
TGTGCCAGCAGCTTGGATTCATATGGGGGGTCTGAAGCTTTCTTT
CASSLDSYGGSEAFF
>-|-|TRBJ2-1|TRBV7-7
TGTGCCAGCAGCTTACTTTCTGGGGGCAGGTACAATGAGCAGTTCTTC
CASSLLSGGRYNEQFF
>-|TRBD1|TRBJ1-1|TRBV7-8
TGTGCCAGCAGCTACCCGGGACAGGGGCTAAACACTGAAGCTTTCTTT
CASSYPGQGLNTEAFF
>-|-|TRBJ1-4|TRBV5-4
TGTGCCAGCAGCTTACAGACAGCTGCAACTAATGAAAAACTGTTTTTT
CASSLQTAATNEKLFF
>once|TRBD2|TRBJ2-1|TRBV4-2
TGTGCCAGCAGCCTCCAATCGGGACTAATCAATGAGCAGTTCTTC
CASSLQSGLINEQFF
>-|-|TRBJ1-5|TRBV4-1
TGCGCCAGCAGCCGCGGCCAGGGGATTAGCAATCAGCCCCAGCATTTT
CASSRGQGISNQPQHF
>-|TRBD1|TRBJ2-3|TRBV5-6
TGTGCCAGCAGCTCACTACAGGGGGGTGATGTGTCAGATACGCAGTATTTT
CASSSLQGGDVSDTQYF
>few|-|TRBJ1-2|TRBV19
TGTGCCAGTAGTATAACGGCGGCCGGCGTTAACTATGGCTACACCTTC
CASSITAAGVNYGYTF
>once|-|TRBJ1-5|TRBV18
TGTGCCAGCTCACTCCAGCAGGACAATCAGCCCCAGCATTTT
CASSLQQDNQPQHF
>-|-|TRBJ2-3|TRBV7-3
TGTGCCAGCAGCATTTTTGGGGGGATCACAGATACGCAGTATTTT
CASSIFGGITDTQYF
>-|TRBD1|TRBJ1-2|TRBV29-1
TGCAGCGCCGCAGGACAGGCCGTCGACTATGGCTACACCTTC
CSAAGQAVDYGYTF
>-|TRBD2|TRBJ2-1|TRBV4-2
TGTGCCAGCAGCCAAGCTAGCTGGACTAGCACTTCTATCGATGAGCAGTTCTTC
CASSQASWTSTSIDEQFF
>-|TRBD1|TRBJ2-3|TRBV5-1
TGCGCCAGCAGCCGACAGGGGGGAAACACAGATACGCAGTATTTT
CASSRQGGNTDTQYF
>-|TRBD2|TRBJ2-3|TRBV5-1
TGCGCCAGCAGCTGGTGGACTAGCGGGGGCAAAGATACGCAGTATTTT
CASSWWTSGGKDTQYF
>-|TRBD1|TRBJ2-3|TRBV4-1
TGCGCCAGCAGCCAAGCACAGGGGGGTGGCACAGATACGCAGTATTTT
CASSQAQGGGTDTQYF
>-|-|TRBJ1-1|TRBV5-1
TGCGCCAGCAGCTTGAGGTCCGGGGTTTACACTGAAGCTTTCTTT
CASSLRSGVYTEAFF
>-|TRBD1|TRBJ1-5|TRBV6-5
TGTGCCAGCAGTGCTCGACAGGGGGGCAATCAGCCCCAGCATTTT
CASSARQGGNQPQHF
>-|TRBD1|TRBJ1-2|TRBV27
TGTGCCAGCAGAGACAGGGGAGTAGAATATGGCTACACCTTC
CASRDRGVEYGYTF
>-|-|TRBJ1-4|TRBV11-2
TGTGCCACATCCCTTGGAGGGTCTAATGAAAAACTGTTTTTT
CATSLGGSNEKLFF
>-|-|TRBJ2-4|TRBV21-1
TGTGCCAGCAGCAAAGTTGGGGGGGTAGGGAACATTCAGTACTTC
CASSKVGGVGNIQYF
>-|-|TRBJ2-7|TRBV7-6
TGTGCCAGCAGCGACCGGACAGATTACTCCTACGAGCAGTACTTC
CASSDRTDYSYEQYF
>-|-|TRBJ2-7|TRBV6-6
TGTGCCAGCAGTTACTCTACAGGGTCTCGGGAGCAGTACTTC
CASSYSTGSREQYF
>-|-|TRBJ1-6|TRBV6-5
TGTGCCAGCAGAGCCCATAATTCACCCCTCCACTTT
CASRAHNSPLHF
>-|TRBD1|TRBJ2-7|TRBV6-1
TGTGCCAGCAGTGAAGTGTTCAGGGGGCCCTACGAGCAGTACTTC
CASSEVFRGPYEQYF
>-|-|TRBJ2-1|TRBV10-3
TGTGCCATCAGTGGGGGGATGGGGGGGGCTTACAATGAGCAGTTCTTC
CAISGGMGGAYNEQFF
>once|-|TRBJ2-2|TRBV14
TGTGCCAGCAGCAGATTCCGGGCCGGGGAGCTGTTTTTT
CASSRFRAGELFF
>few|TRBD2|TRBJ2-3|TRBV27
TGTGCCAGCAGCCTAGCGGGGGGGCCCCCAGATACGCAGTATTTT
CASSLAGGPPDTQYF
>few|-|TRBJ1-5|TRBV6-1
TGTGCCAGCAGGGATTACAGCTTTAGCAATCAGCCCCAGCATTTT
CASRDYSFSNQPQHF
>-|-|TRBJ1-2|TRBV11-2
TGTGCCAGCAGCTTAGATCCCGGGGTTCCTAACTATGGCTACACCTTC
CASSLDPGVPNYGYTF
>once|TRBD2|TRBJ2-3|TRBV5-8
TGTGCCAGCAGCCTCCGGACTAGCGGGGGTTTGACGCAGTATTTT
CASSLRTSGGLTQYF
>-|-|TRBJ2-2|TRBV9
TGTGCCAGCAGCGTAGCTCCCCACAGCGGGGAGCTGTTTTTT
CASSVAPHSGELFF
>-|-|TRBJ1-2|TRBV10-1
TGCGCCAGCAGTGAGACGCTAGGCTATGGCTACACCTTC
CASSETLGYGYTF
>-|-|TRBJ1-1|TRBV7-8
TGTGCCAGCAGGATTTTGGGGGGGGCTTTCACTGAAGCTTTCTTT
CASRILGGAFTEAFF
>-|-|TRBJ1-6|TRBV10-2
TGCGCCAGCAGTTCGACAGGATCACCCCTCCACTTT
CASSSTGSPLHF
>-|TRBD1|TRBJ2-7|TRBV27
TGTGCCAGCAGTTTATCGGTAGGGGGCCCTGCCGAGCAGTACTTC
CASSLSVGGPAEQYF
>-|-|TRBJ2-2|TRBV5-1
TGCGCCAGCAGCTTGTCTCCAGGGGCCGGGGAGCTGTTTTTT
CASSLSPGAGELFF
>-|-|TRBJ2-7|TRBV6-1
TGTGCCAGCAGTGAGTCCCTCTACGAGCAGTACTTC
CASSESLYEQYF
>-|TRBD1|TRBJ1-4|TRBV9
TGTGCCAGCGGGGCAGGGGGACGAGATAATGAAAAACTGTTTTTT
CASGAGGRDNEKLFF